Below, 20 T cell receptor beta chains from the same sample are listed, as sequenced in a study of patients and donors after allogeneic stem cell transplantation. TCRdb used MiXCR to reprocess the RT-PCR reads, holding one entry per CDR3 protein. This sample carries 150,000 to 200,000 distinct CDR3 sequences, approximately 24% of them seen once, and the ten largest clones take about 25%. The sample taken for sequencing was blood, either unsorted or a sorted T cell fraction (not recorded which). The receptors stem from a human donor who was either an allogeneic HSCT recipient or a stem cell or donor lymphocyte infusion donor (not recorded which). It is not recorded whose cells these are; they may come from a transplant donor.

A few counts support this clonotype. The gene calls are TRBV20-1 and TRBJ1-2, with D unresolved. The CDR3 spans 12 residues. Germline assignment: CDR1 DFQATT and CDR2 SNEGSKA (reference sequence). Deletions cut 3 bases from V and 8 bases from J, with 13 bases between. This chain's CDR3 is CSARTLRGGYTF. The CDR3 DNA reads as TGCAGTGCTAGGACTCTGAGAGGGGGCTACACCTTC.

Comments on this clonotype: With a much larger clone just one base away, this may be a read error. The chain carries TRBV12-3 or TRBV12-4 and TRBJ1-1; 9 nucleotides line up with TRBD1. After removal of 5 bases from V and 10 bases from J, the junction contained 11 bases not matched to a gene. The CDR3 contains 14 residues. The CDR3 loop is CASSPRDRVSGAFF. The CDR3 coding sequence is TGTGCCAGCAGTCCCCGGGACAGGGTTTCGGGAGCTTTCTTT.

This clonotype was counted many times. The chain joins TRBV20-1 to TRBJ1-5; TRBD1 is a possible D gene (5 bases). Germline loops: CDR1 DFQATT, CDR2 SNEGSKA (reference sequence). The CDR3 is 15 amino acids. Deletions cut 0 bases from V and 4 bases from J, with 13 bases between. The CDR3 here is CSARDLGGSNQPQHF. CDR3 nucleotide sequence: TGCAGTGCTAGAGATTTGGGGGGTAGTAATCAGCCCCAGCATTTT.

The V gene is TRBV3-1, the J gene TRBJ2-1; 15 nucleotides match TRBD2. The junction had 9 bases not matched to a gene; V was cut back by 4 bases and J by 14 bases. Germline CDR1 is LGHDT and CDR2 is YNNKEL (reference sequence). The CDR3 covers 15 residues. CDR3 sequence reads: CASSPGLAGGLNEFF. In nucleotides, the CDR3 is TGTGCCAGCAGCCCCGGACTAGCGGGAGGGCTCAATGAGTTCTTC.

The chain combines TRBV29-1 with TRBJ2-5; a weak D match, TRBD1 (6 bases). The CDR3 spans 13 residues. Germline assignment: CDR1 SQVTM and CDR2 ANQGSEA. With 2 bases removed from V and 1 base from J, the gap between germline ends came to 8 bases. CDR3 amino acids: CSVERDTQETQYF. The DNA for the CDR3 is TGCAGCGTTGAACGGGACACCCAAGAGACCCAGTACTTC. Filled out from reference TRBV29-1 and TRBJ2-5, the complete variable domain reads SAVISQKPSRDICQRGTSLTIQCQVDSQVTMMFWYRQQPGQSLTLIATANQGSEATYESGFVIDKFPISRPNLTFSTLTVSNMSPEDSSIYLCSVERDTQETQYFGPGTRLLVL.

This chain joins TRBV29-1 and TRBJ2-3; D remains ambiguous. Trimming left V 3 bases short and J 2 bases short, with 12 bases between. Germline V CDR1 and CDR2: SQVTM, ANQGSEA. The CDR3 is 14 amino acids. CDR3 in amino acids: CSVEKTISTDTQYF. DNA of the CDR3: TGCAGCGTTGAGAAGACCATTTCCACAGATACGCAGTATTTT.

The chain combines TRBV9 with TRBJ2-3; D unresolved. CDR1 and CDR2 (germline): SGDLS, YYNGEE. V was shortened by 1 base and J by 0 bases, with 3 bases between the two germline ends. The CDR3 has 13 amino acids. The CDR3 nucleotides are TGTGCCAGCAGCGTAACTAGCACAGATACGCAGTATTTT. This translates into CASSVTSTDTQYF.

This chain joins TRBV12-3 or TRBV12-4 and TRBJ2-5, with D perhaps being TRBD1 or TRBD2 (6 bases each). The V end lost 2 bases, the J end lost 2 bases, and 21 bases lay between the germline ends. This CDR3 is built from 18 residues. As DNA, the CDR3 is TGTGCCAGCAGTTTAAATAGCGGTAGGGGGGACACACAAGAGACCCAGTACTTC. Its protein product is CASSLNSGRGDTQETQYF.

Here the CDR3 DNA reads TGTGCCAGCGGAAGGGGGAGCAAAAACATTCAGTACTTC. Translating gives CASGRGSKNIQYF. The chain links TRBV7-9 to TRBJ2-4, with a possible D match to TRBD1 (6 bases). V was clipped by 8 bases and J by 3 bases, with 11 bases between them. Per germline, CDR1 SEHNR and CDR2 FQNEAQ (reference sequence). The CDR3 sequence is 13 residues long.

This clonotype appeared a few times. This chain connects TRBV30 to TRBJ1-1; D uncertain. The germline V gene encodes CDR1 GTSNPN and CDR2 SVGIG (reference sequence). The CDR3 covers 12 residues. V gave up 0 bases and J gave up 0 bases, with 2 bases separating them. The CDR3 DNA is TGTGCCTGGAGTGTTATGAACACTGAAGCTTTCTTT. Amino acid sequence: CAWSVMNTEAFF.

V gene TRBV7-3 combines with J gene TRBJ2-1, with 10 positions matching TRBD2. Germline V gene lookup returns CDR1 SGHTA and CDR2 FQGTGA. J lost 7 bases, V lost 5 bases, and 8 bases had no gene match. The CDR3 contains 15 residues. CDR3 sequence: CASSPRGSGRNEQFF. Written as DNA, the CDR3 is TGTGCCAGCAGCCCTCGGGGTAGCGGGAGGAATGAGCAGTTCTTC. Looking up the rest from reference TRBV7-3 and TRBJ2-1 gives the full variable domain: GAGVSQTPSNKVTEKGKYVELRCDPISGHTALYWYRQSLGQGPEFLIYFQGTGAADDSGLPNDRFFAVRPEGSVSTLKIQRTERGDSAVYLCASSPRGSGRNEQFFGPGTRLTVL.

Comment on this clonotype: This may come from a read error, since a much larger clone is one base off. V is TRBV12-3 or TRBV12-4 and J is TRBJ1-2; D ambiguous. The V and J ends lost 6 bases and 4 bases respectively, with 15 bases between them. The CDR3 is 14 amino acids. The CDR3: CASSPRPNLYGYTF. The CDR3 DNA is TGTGCCAGCAGCCCCCGGCCGAATCTCTATGGCTACACCTTC.

This clonotype was counted a few times. Here the CDR3 reads CASSSIRTGPDSPLHF. In DNA form, the CDR3 reads TGTGCCAGCAGTAGTATAAGGACAGGGCCTGATTCACCCCTCCACTTT. V usage is TRBV6-5 and J usage is TRBJ1-6; TRBD1 matches at 8 bases. Trimming took 5 bases from V and 8 from J; bases not matched to a gene: 11. CDR3 length equals 16 residues. Per the germline V gene, CDR1 is MNHEY and CDR2 is SVGAGI.

This clonotype was counted at least ten times. The chain joins TRBV6-5 to TRBJ1-2; D may be TRBD1 (5 bases). Germline V gene sequence: CDR1 MNHEY, CDR2 SVGAGI. Trimming left V 7 bases short and J 7 bases short, with 16 bases between. This CDR3 is built from 13 residues. As DNA, the CDR3 is TGTGCCAGCACTTCCCCTCAGGGTCTTGGCTACACCTTC. Translating it yields CASTSPQGLGYTF.

The chain links TRBV12-3 or TRBV12-4 to TRBJ2-1; 8 nucleotides line up with TRBD2. The trim removed 3 bases at V and 4 bases at J, leaving 5 bases unmatched. The CDR3 is made up of 15 amino acids. CDR3 residues: CASSFTSGTYNEQFF. Here the CDR3 DNA reads TGTGCCAGCAGTTTTACTAGCGGAACTTACAATGAGCAGTTCTTC.

Only a few counts were recorded for this clonotype. The V gene is TRBV9, the J gene TRBJ1-5; 9 bases are a match to TRBD1. The CDR3 length is 15 residues. Germline CDR1 is SGDLS and CDR2 is YYNGEE. The ends lost 3 bases at V and 7 bases at J; junction bases unmatched: 8. The CDR3 DNA sequence: TGTGCCAGCAGCGCGGGACAGGGAGTGGGACAGCCCCAGCATTTT. Translation gives CASSAGQGVGQPQHF.

There are a few counts of this clonotype. V is TRBV14 and J is TRBJ2-7, with D unresolved. The CDR3 covers 12 residues. V was cut by 0 bases and J by 7 bases, with 7 bases left in between. Germline assignment: CDR1 SGHDN and CDR2 FVKESK. The CDR3 sequence is CASSQDWEEQYF. DNA for the CDR3: TGTGCCAGCAGCCAAGACTGGGAAGAGCAGTACTTC. The full variable domain, rest sourced from reference TRBV14 and TRBJ2-7, is EAGVTQFPSHSVIEKGQTVTLRCDPISGHDNLYWYRRVMGKEIKFLLHFVKESKQDESGMPNNRFLAERTGGTYSTLKVQPAELEDSGVYFCASSQDWEEQYFGPGTRLTVT.

The V call is TRBV2, the J call TRBJ2-3; 7 nucleotides agree with TRBD2. This CDR3 has 15 amino acids. Trimming removed 5 bases from V and 2 bases from J; junction bases left unmatched: 7. The germline CDR1 and CDR2 sequences are SNHLY and FYNNEI. The CDR3 DNA reads TGTGCCAGCAGTTCCGGGACTACGAACACAGATACGCAGTATTTT. Translating it yields CASSSGTTNTDTQYF. The whole variable domain, filled in from reference TRBV2 and TRBJ2-3, reads EPEVTQTPSHQVTQMGQEVILRCVPISNHLYFYWYRQILGQKVEFLVSFYNNEISEKSEIFDDQFSVERPDGSNFTLKIRSTKLEDSAMYFCASSSGTTNTDTQYFGPGTRLTVL.

This clonotype showed up just a few times. The chain is built from TRBV29-1 and TRBJ1-2, with D uncertain. Germline values: CDR1 SQVTM, CDR2 ANQGSEA. The ends were cut back, 3 bases at V and 2 bases at J, with 4 bases in the middle. The CDR3 runs to 11 residues. CDR3 loop: CSVDLNYGYTF. The CDR3 nucleotides are TGCAGCGTTGATTTAAACTATGGCTACACCTTC.

This clonotype was seen only a few times. The rearrangement joins TRBV20-1 to TRBJ2-7, with 9 bases that match TRBD1. CDR3 length equals 15 residues. Germline V lookup: CDR1 DFQATT, CDR2 SNEGSKA (reference sequence). Germline trimming cut 0 bases from V and 3 bases from J; bases unmatched to any gene: 6. The CDR3 DNA reads TGCAGTGCTAGAGAGCACAGGGGGCCCAACTACGAGCAGTACTTC. It specifies CSAREHRGPNYEQYF.